This record covers a single T cell receptor (beta chain). Its cognate antigen is unknown. The CDR3 is 14 residues long. Losses at the gene ends were 4 bases for V and 2 bases for J; bases not matched to a gene: 6. Germline V CDR1 and CDR2: SGHNT, YYREEE (reference sequence). These data originate in a study of cytomegalovirus exposure and HLA in healthy donors. Study outcomes and limitations: Most TCRs appeared rarely, but some public TCRs recurred in many donors.

Vbeta (60) and Jbeta (13) primers were used in the PCR. The data were produced by immunoSEQ multiplex PCR, yet TCRdb's version contains in-frame clones alone and is incomplete. Of about 59,000 clones in the sample, under 90% are singletons; the top ten hold roughly 3.9%. The chain uses TRBV5-4 and TRBJ2-7, with 7 bases aligning to TRBD2. What was sequenced was PBMCs. The receptor comes from a woman in her thirties or forties in good health and CMV-seronegative. CDR3 loop: CASSPGLGPYEQYF. CDR3 sequence (DNA): TGTGCCAGCAGCCCTGGACTAGGGCCCTACGAGCAGTACTTC.